Presented here are 16 T cell receptor beta chains from one specimen sequenced in a study of blood T cell repertoires in COVID-19. TCRdb's table, derived via immunoSEQ multiplex PCR, lists solely in-frame clones and lacks some. Of over 75,000 clones in the sample, approximately 90% were seen once. What was sequenced was peripheral blood. These receptor sequences come from a human donor with COVID-19, enrolled during active disease. The donor label of this sample is uncertain.

The chain links TRBV19 to TRBJ2-5, with D tentatively TRBD2 (5 bases). The V end was cut by 6 bases, the J end by 7 bases, with 21 bases between. There are 15 residues in the CDR3. From germline, CDR1 is LNHDA and CDR2 SQIVND (reference sequence). Here the CDR3 reads CASSNLRTDLGTQYF. The CDR3 region has the DNA TGTGCCAGTAGCAACCTCCGGACTGATTTGGGGACCCAGTACTTC.

The sample holds one count of this clone. This chain links TRBV3-1 (or the pseudogene TRBV3-2) with TRBJ2-1; TRBD2 matches at 15 bases. J was trimmed by 4 bases and V by 4 bases; bases with no gene match: 8. The germline V gene encodes CDR1 LGHDT and CDR2 YNNKEL (reference sequence). The CDR3 consists of 18 residues. The CDR3 spells CASSPWTSGGAAYNEQFF. The DNA of the CDR3 is TGTGCCAGCAGCCCCTGGACTAGCGGGGGGGCGGCTTACAATGAGCAGTTCTTC.

This clone was observed a handful of times. This chain uses TRBV7-9 with TRBJ1-1, with 7 bases identical to TRBD1. CDR1 and CDR2 from the germline V gene are SEHNR and FQNEAQ (reference sequence). The CDR3 loop spans 13 amino acids. V lost 10 bases to trimming and J lost 2 bases; unmatched junction nucleotides: 7. As DNA, the CDR3 is TGTGCCACCAGGGACAGACAAAACACTGAAGCTTTCTTT. Protein product: CATRDRQNTEAFF.

This clone has only a few counts. The V gene is TRBV12-3 or TRBV12-4, the J gene TRBJ2-5, with TRBD2 matching over 7 bases. V lost 6 bases and J lost 3; bases outside the gene matches: 4. The CDR3 consists of 13 residues. The CDR3 sequence is CASRPAGEETQYF. The CDR3 DNA sequence: TGTGCCAGCAGGCCCGCGGGGGAAGAGACCCAGTACTTC.

The DNA for the CDR3 is TGTGCCAGCAGCTTAAAGGGGACAGGGTGGGACACCGGGGAGCTGTTTTTT. Its translation: CASSLKGTGWDTGELFF. The J gene is TRBJ2-2, the V gene TRBV7-3, with 9 nucleotides matching TRBD1. Germline-derived CDR1 and CDR2 are SGHTA and FQGTGA. The V gene end was trimmed by 1 base and the J gene end by 3 bases; junction bases not matched to a gene: 6. CDR3 size: 17 residues.

The chain carries TRBV29-1 and TRBJ1-1; D gene uncertain. This CDR3 contains 12 residues. V lost 5 bases, J lost 3 bases, and 10 bases lay in between. Looked up from germline, CDR1 is SQVTM and CDR2 is ANQGSEA. The CDR3 region has the DNA TGCAGCGTTACTGGGCGGGACACTGAAGCTTTCTTT. Encoded protein: CSVTGRDTEAFF. Complete variable domain (other parts from reference TRBV29-1 and TRBJ1-1): SAVISQKPSRDICQRGTSLTIQCQVDSQVTMMFWYRQQPGQSLTLIATANQGSEATYESGFVIDKFPISRPNLTFSTLTVSNMSPEDSSIYLCSVTGRDTEAFFGQGTRLTVV.

The V call is TRBV12-2, the J call TRBJ2-7; the listed D gene, TRBD2, was not tested against the DNA. TRBV12-2 is deemed a pseudogene. The CDR3 has 17 amino acids. The CDR3 DNA reads TGTGCAAGTCGCTTAGTACCTGGCGAGGGCCTTTACTACGAGCAGTACTTC. Translated, it gives CASRLVPGEGLYYEQYF.

The chain uses TRBV19 and TRBJ1-1; 9 nucleotides match TRBD1. The J segment lost 3 bases and the V segment lost 6 bases, leaving 11 bases of the junction unmatched. The CDR3 length is 16 residues. In germline, CDR1 is LNHDA, CDR2 SQIVND (reference sequence). The CDR3 reads CASRLTGGARDTEAFF. In DNA form, the CDR3 reads TGTGCCAGTAGATTAACAGGGGGCGCGCGGGACACTGAAGCTTTCTTT.

V is TRBV19 and J is TRBJ1-5, with a tentative D call TRBD1 (5 bases). V dropped 6 bases and J dropped 3 bases, with 18 bases sitting between them. This CDR3 has 16 amino acids. The germline V gene has CDR1 LNHDA and CDR2 SQIVND (reference sequence). As DNA, the CDR3 is TGTGCCAGTAGGGGCCCCGGCGGCAGGGACAATCAGCCCCAGCATTTT. Translated: CASRGPGGRDNQPQHF.

V usage is TRBV7-2 and J usage is TRBJ2-4; D not resolved. Germline-derived CDR1 and CDR2 are SGHTA and FQGNSA. V was pared by 5 bases and J by 6 bases, with 14 bases between. This CDR3 has 14 residues. DNA for the CDR3: TGTGCCAGCAGCCCCCTATGGAGTCCAAACATTCAGTACTTC. Its protein product is CASSPLWSPNIQYF.

The CDR3 coding sequence is TGTGCCAGCAGGTGGAGGACAGGCGACTACGAGCAGTACTTC. It codes for CASRWRTGDYEQYF. The chain is built from TRBV2 and TRBJ2-7; TRBD1 aligns across 7 bases. V lost 6 bases and J lost 3; bases outside the gene matches: 8. Germline CDR1 reads SNHLY; CDR2 reads FYNNEI. The CDR3 has 14 amino acids.

The chain carries TRBV5-1 and TRBJ1-1; perhaps TRBD1 as D (5 bases). V was clipped by 4 bases and J by 4 bases, with 17 bases between them. Germline CDR1 SGHRS, CDR2 YFSETQ. The CDR3 is made up of 15 amino acids. The CDR3 loop is CASSPGWGEGTEAFF. The CDR3 DNA reads TGCGCCAGCAGCCCTGGCTGGGGGGAAGGCACTGAAGCTTTCTTT.

The V gene is TRBV7-9, the J gene TRBJ2-5; D is unclear. The CDR3 length is 14 residues. The ends were cut back, 1 base at V and 4 bases at J, with 10 bases in the middle. Germline-derived CDR1 and CDR2 are SEHNR and FQNEAQ (reference sequence). DNA of the CDR3: TGTGCCAGCAGCTTAGGGGCACGCAGAGAGACCCAGTACTTC. Translation: CASSLGARRETQYF.

V and J are TRBV6-5 and TRBJ1-1; tentative D call: TRBD1 (6 bases). The CDR3 length is 15 residues. Germline CDR1 and CDR2: MNHEY and SVGAGI. Deletions cut 6 bases from V and 5 bases from J, with 19 bases between. The CDR3 DNA reads as TGTGCCAGCAGACGAAATTACCCCACAGGGACTGAAGCTTTCTTT. This encodes CASRRNYPTGTEAFF.

This clone was detected only once. The chain recombines TRBV7-6 with TRBJ2-2, with 9 bases lining up with TRBD1. The CDR3 spans 15 residues. Germline loops: CDR1 SGHVS, CDR2 FNYEAQ. The V segment lost 5 bases and the J segment 4 bases; nucleotides outside the gene matches: 5. CDR3 region: CASSETGGGTGELFF. CDR3 DNA: TGTGCCAGCAGCGAAACAGGGGGCGGCACCGGGGAGCTGTTTTTT.

For the CDR3, the DNA is TGTGCCAGCAGCCCGGAACAGACAGGGAACTATGGCTACACCTTC. Encoded protein: CASSPEQTGNYGYTF. The V and J genes are TRBV4-2 and TRBJ1-2, with 7 bases fitting TRBD1. Germline-derived CDR1 and CDR2 are LGHNA and YNFKEQ. V shed 4 bases and J 2 bases; nucleotides not matched to a gene: 7. The CDR3 extends over 15 amino acids.